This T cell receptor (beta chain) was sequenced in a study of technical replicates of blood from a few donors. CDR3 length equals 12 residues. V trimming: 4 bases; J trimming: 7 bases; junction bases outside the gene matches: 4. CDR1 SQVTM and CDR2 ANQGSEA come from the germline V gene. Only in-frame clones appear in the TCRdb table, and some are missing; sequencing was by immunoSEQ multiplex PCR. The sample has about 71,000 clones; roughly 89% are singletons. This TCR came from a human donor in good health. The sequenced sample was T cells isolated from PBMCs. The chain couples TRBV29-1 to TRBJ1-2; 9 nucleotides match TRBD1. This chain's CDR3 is CSVAGQGIGYTF. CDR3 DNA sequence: TGCAGCGTTGCCGGACAGGGGATTGGCTACACCTTC.